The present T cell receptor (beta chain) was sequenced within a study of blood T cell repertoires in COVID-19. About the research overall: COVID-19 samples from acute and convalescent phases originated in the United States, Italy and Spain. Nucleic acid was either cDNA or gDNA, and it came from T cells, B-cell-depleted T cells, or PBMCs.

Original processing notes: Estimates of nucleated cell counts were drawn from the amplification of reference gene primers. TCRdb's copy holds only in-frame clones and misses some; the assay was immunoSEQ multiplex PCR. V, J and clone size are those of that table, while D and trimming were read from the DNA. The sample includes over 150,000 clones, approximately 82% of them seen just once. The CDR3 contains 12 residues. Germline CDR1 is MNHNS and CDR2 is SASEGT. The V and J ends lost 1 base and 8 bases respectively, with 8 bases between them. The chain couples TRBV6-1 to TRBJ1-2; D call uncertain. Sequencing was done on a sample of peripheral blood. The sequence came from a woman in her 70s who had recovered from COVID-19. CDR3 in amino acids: CASSEGPGGYTF. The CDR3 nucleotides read TGTGCCAGCAGTGAAGGCCCAGGAGGCTACACCTTC.